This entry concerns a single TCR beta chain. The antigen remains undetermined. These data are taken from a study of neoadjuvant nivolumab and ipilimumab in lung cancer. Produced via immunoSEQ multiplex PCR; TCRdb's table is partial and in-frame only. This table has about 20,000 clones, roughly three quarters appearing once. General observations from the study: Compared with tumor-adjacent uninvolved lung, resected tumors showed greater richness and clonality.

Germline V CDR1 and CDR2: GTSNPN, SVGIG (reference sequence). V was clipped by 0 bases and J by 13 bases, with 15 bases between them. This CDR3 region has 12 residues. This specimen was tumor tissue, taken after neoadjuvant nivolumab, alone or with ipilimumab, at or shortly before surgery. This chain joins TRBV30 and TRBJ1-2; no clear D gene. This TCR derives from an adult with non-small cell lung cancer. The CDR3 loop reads CAWSVVGLGRTF. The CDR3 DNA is TGTGCCTGGAGTGTAGTCGGATTAGGGCGCACCTTC. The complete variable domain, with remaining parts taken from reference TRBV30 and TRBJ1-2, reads SQTIHQWPATLVQPVGSPLSLECTVEGTSNPNLYWYRQAAGRGLQLLFYSVGIGQISSEVPQNLSASRPQDRQFILSSKKLLLSDSGFYLCAWSVVGLGRTFGSGTRLTVV.